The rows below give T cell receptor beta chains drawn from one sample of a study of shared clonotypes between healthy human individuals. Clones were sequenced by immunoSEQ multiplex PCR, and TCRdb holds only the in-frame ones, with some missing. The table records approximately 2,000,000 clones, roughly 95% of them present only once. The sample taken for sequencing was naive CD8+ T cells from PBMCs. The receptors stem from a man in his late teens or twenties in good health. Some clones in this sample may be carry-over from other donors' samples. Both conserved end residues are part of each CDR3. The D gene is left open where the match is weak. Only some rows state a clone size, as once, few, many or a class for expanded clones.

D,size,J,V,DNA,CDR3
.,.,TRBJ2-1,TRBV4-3,TGCGCCAGCAGCCAAGAGTCATGGGGCTCCTACAATGAGCAGTTCTTC,CASSQESWGSYNEQFF
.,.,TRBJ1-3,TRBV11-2,TGTGCCAGCAGCTCCATCCGGATGGGGGTCGGAAACACCATATATTTT,CASSSIRMGVGNTIYF
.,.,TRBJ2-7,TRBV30,TGTGCCTGGAAAGGGACTTCCTACGAGCAGTACTTC,CAWKGTSYEQYF
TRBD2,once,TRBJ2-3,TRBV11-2,TGTGCCAGCAGCTTAGCGTCCGGGACTAGCGGGAATCCGCAGTATTTT,CASSLASGTSGNPQYF
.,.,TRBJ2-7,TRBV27,TGTGCCAGCGGGTTTATGACCTACGAGCAGTACTTC,CASGFMTYEQYF
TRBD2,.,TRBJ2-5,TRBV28,TGTGCCGCGTCGGGGGGTCGAGAGACCCAGTACTTC,CAASGGRETQYF
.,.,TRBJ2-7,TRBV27,TGTGCCAGCAGTTTATCGGGAGGCCTCTACGAGCAGTACTTC,CASSLSGGLYEQYF
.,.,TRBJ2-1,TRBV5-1,TGCGCCAGCAGCCACCAGGTGATTGCCCGACTGAATGAGCAGTTCTTC,CASSHQVIARLNEQFF
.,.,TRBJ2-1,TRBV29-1,TGCAGCGCTCCGCCATTCTTCAATGAGCAGTTCTTC,CSAPPFFNEQFF
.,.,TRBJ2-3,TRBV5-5,TGTGCCAGCAGCTCGTCAGGCTTAGACACAGATACGCAGTATTTT,CASSSSGLDTDTQYF
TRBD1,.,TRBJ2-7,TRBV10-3,TGTGCCATCAGTGACCCAAAGACAGGGCTCGAGCAGTACTTC,CAISDPKTGLEQYF
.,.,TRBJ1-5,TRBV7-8,TGTGCCAGCAGCCCCCCCCAAGGGGCTTATAGCAATCAGCCCCAGCATTTT,CASSPPQGAYSNQPQHF
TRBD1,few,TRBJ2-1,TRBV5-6,TGTGCCAGCAGCTCAGCCGGGACAGGGGTCGATGAGCAGTTCTTC,CASSSAGTGVDEQFF
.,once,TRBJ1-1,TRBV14,TGTGCCAGCAGCCAGGGTGCCTGGACTGAAGCTTTCTTT,CASSQGAWTEAFF
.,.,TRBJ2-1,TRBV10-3,TGTGCCATCAGTGACCCGGGGTCGGACAATGAGCAGTTCTTC,CAISDPGSDNEQFF
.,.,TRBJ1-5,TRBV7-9,TGTGCCAGCAGCCTGCGGGTCAATCAGCCCCAGCATTTT,CASSLRVNQPQHF